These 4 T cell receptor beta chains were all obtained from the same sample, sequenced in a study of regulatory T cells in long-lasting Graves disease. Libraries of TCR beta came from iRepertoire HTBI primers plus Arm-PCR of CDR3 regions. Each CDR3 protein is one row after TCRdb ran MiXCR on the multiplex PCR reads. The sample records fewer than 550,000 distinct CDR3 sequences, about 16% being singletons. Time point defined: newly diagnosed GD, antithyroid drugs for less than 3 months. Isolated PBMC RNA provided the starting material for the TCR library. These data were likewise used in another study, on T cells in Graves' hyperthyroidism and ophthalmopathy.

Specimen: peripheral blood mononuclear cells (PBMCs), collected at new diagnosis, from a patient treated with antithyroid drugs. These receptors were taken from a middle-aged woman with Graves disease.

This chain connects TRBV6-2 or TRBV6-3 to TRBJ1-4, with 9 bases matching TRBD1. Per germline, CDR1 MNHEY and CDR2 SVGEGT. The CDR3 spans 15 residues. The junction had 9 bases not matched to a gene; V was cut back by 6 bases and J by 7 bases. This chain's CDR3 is CASSLPGTGSEKLFF. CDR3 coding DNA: TGTGCCAGCAGCCTTCCCGGGACAGGGAGTGAAAAACTGTTTTTT.

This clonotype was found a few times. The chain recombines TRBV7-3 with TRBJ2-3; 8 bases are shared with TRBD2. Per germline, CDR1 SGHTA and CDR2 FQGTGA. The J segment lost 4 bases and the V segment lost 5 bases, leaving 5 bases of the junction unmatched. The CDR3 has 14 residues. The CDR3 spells CASSPLGGADTQYF. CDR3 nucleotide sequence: TGTGCCAGCAGCCCTCTCGGGGGGGCAGATACGCAGTATTTT.

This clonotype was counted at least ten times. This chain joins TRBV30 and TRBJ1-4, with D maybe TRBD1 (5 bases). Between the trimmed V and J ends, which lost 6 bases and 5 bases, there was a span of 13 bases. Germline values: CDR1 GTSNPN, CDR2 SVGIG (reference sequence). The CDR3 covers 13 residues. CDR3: CACGGGLNEKLFF. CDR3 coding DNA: TGTGCCTGCGGGGGGGGACTGAATGAAAAACTGTTTTTT.

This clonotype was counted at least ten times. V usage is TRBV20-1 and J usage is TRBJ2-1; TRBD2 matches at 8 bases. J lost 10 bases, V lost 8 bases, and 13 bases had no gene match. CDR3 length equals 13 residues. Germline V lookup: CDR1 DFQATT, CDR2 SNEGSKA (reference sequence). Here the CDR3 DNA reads TGCAGTCTCCTTCAGACTAGCGACGAGGAGCAGTTCTTC. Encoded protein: CSLLQTSDEEQFF.